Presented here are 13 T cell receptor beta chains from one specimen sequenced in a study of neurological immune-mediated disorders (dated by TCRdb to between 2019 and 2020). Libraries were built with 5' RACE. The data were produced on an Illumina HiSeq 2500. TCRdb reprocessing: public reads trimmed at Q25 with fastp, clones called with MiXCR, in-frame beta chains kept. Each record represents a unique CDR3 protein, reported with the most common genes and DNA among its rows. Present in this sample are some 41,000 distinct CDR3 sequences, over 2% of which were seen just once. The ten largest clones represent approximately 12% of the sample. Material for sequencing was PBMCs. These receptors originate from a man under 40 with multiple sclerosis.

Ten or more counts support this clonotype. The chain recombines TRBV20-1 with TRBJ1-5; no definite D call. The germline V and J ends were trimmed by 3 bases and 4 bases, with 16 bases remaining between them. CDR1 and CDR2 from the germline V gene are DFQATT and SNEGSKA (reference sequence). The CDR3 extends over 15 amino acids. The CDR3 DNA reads TGCAGTGCTAGTTTTCCGGGAGTAAGAAATCAGCCCCAGCATTTT. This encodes CSASFPGVRNQPQHF.

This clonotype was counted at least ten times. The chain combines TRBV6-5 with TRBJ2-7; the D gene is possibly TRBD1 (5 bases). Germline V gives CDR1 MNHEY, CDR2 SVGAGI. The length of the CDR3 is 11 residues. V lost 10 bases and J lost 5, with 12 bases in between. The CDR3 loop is CATQGSHEQYF. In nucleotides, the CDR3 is TGTGCCACCCAGGGTTCCCACGAGCAGTACTTC.

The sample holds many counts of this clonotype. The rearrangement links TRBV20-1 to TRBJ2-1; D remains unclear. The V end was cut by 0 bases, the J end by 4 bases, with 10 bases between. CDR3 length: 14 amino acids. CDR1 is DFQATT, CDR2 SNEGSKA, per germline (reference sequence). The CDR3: CSARESSDYNEQFF. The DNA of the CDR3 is TGCAGTGCTAGAGAATCCAGTGATTACAATGAGCAGTTCTTC.

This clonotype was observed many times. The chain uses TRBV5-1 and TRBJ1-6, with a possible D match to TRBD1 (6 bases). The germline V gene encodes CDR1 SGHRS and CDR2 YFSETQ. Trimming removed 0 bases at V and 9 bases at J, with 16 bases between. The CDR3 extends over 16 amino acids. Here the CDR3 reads CASSLVAGGGGSPLHF. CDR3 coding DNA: TGCGCCAGCAGCTTGGTGGCGGGGGGCGGTGGTTCACCCCTCCACTTT.

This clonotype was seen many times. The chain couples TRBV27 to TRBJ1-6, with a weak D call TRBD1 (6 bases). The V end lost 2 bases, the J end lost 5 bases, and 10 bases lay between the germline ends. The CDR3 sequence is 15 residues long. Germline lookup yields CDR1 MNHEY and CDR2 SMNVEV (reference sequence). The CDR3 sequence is CASSLTGHNNSPLHF. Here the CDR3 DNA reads TGTGCCAGCAGTTTAACGGGACATAATAATTCACCCCTCCACTTT.

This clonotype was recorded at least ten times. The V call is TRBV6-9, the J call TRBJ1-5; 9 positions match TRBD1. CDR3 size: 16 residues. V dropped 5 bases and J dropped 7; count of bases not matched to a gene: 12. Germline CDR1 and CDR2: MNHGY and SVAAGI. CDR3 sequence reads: CASSETLHRGRQPQHF. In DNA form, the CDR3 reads TGTGCCAGCAGTGAAACTCTGCACAGGGGGCGGCAGCCCCAGCATTTT.

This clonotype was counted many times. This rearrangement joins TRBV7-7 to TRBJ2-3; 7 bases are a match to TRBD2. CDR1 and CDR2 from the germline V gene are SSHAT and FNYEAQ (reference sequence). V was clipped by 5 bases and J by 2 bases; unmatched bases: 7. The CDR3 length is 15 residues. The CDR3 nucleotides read TGTGCCAGCAGCCTAATAGCGGGCCCCACAGATACGCAGTATTTT. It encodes CASSLIAGPTDTQYF.

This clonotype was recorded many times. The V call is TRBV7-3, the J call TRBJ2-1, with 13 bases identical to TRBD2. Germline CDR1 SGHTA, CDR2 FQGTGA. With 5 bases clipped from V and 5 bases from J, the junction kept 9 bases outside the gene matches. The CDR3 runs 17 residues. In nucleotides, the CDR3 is TGTGCCAGCAGCCCGTTCTCCGGGACTAGCGGGGACAATGAGCAGTTCTTC. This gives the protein CASSPFSGTSGDNEQFF.

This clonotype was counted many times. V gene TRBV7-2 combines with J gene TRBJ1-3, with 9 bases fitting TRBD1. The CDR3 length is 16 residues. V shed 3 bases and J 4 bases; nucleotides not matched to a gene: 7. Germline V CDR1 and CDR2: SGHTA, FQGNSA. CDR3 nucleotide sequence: TGTGCCAGCAGCTTTCCCAGGACAGGGGTCGGAAACACCATATATTTT. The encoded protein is CASSFPRTGVGNTIYF.

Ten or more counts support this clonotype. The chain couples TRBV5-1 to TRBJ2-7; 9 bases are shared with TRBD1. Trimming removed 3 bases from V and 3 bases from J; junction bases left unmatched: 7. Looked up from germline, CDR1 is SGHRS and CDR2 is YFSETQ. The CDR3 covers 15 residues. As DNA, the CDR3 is TGCGCCAGCAGCTCCCGGACAGGGGCCGTCTACGAGCAGTACTTC. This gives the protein CASSSRTGAVYEQYF.

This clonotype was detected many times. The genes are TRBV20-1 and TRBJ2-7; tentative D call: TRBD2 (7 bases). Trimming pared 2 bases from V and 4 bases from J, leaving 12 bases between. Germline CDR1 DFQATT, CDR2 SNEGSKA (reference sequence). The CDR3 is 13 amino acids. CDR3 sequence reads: CSARRGGAYEQYF. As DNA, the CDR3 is TGCAGTGCTAGACGAGGGGGGGCTTACGAGCAGTACTTC.

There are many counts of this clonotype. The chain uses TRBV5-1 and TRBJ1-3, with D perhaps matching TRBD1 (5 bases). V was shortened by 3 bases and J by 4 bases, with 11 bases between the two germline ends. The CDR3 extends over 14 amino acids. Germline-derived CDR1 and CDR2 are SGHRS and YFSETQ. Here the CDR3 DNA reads TGCGCCAGCAGCTGGGGAGGGGAAGGAAACACCATATATTTT. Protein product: CASSWGGEGNTIYF.

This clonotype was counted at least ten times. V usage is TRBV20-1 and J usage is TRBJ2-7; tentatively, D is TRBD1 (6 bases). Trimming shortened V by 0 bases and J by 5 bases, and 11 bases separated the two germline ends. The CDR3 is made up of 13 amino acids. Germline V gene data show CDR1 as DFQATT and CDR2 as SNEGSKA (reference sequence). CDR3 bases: TGCAGTGCTAGAGATGTCAGGGGTGACGAGCAGTACTTC. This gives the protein CSARDVRGDEQYF.